The 5 T cell receptor beta chains presented below share a single source sample, sequenced in a study of T cells in Graves' hyperthyroidism and ophthalmopathy. Amplification of TCR beta CDR3 regions was performed using RNA transcripts as template. The study used the HTBI primer set for a first-round RT-PCR of the TCR CDR3. A single record per CDR3 protein comes from TCRdb applying MiXCR to the multiplex PCR reads. The sample gives over 350,000 distinct CDR3 sequences, over 12% of which show up once; around 27% is in the top ten. The sample taken for sequencing was blood. Source of these receptors: a man aged 50 or older with Graves' ophthalmopathy.

The sample holds many counts of this clonotype. The chain couples TRBV20-1 to TRBJ1-2; D gene ambiguous. The V and J ends lost 3 bases and 4 bases respectively, with 12 bases between them. Per germline, CDR1 DFQATT and CDR2 SNEGSKA (reference sequence). The CDR3 spans 13 residues. In DNA form, the CDR3 reads TGCAGTGCTAGGGGAGCTGAGACCTATGGCTACACCTTC. Translation gives CSARGAETYGYTF.

This clonotype was seen more than once but under ten times. The chain carries TRBV14 and TRBJ2-2, with a weak D call TRBD2 (5 bases). This CDR3 has 17 residues. Trimming pared 3 bases from V and 0 bases from J, leaving 14 bases between. Germline assignment: CDR1 SGHDN and CDR2 FVKESK. The CDR3 nucleotides read TGTGCCAGCAGCCACTTTTCGGGAAAGGCGAACACCGGGGAGCTGTTTTTT. Encoded protein: CASSHFSGKANTGELFF.

This clonotype came up many times. V gene TRBV7-9 combines with J gene TRBJ2-7; the match to TRBD2 covers 7 bases. V lost 3 bases, J lost 2 bases, and 4 bases stayed unmatched. The CDR3 totals 14 residues. Germline CDR1 SEHNR, CDR2 FQNEAQ (reference sequence). The CDR3 region is CASSFLAGAYEQYF. The CDR3 DNA reads as TGTGCCAGCAGCTTCTTGGCGGGAGCCTACGAGCAGTACTTC.

The V gene is TRBV15, the J gene TRBJ1-1; D gene unclear. This CDR3 region has 16 residues. V was shortened by 0 bases and J by 2 bases, with 13 bases between the two germline ends. Germline values: CDR1 LNHNV, CDR2 YYDKDF (reference sequence). The DNA of the CDR3 is TGTGCCACCAGCAGAGATCTGGCAGCAAGTAACACTGAAGCTTTCTTT. Protein product: CATSRDLAASNTEAFF.

This clonotype was detected a few times. The chain recombines TRBV29-1 with TRBJ2-2; D not certain. Trimming left V 7 bases short and J 3 bases short, with 3 bases between. CDR3 length: 10 amino acids. The V gene's germline CDR1 is SQVTM and CDR2 ANQGSEA. This CDR3 is CSAYTGELFF. The CDR3 region has the DNA TGCAGCGCTTACACCGGGGAGCTGTTTTTT.